This T cell receptor (beta chain) originates from a study of blood T cell repertoires in COVID-19 (dated by TCRdb to 2020 to 2021). Some background on the complete study: Samples covering the acute and convalescent phases of COVID-19 were provided by collaborators in the United States, Italy and Spain. The prospective study material was composed of cDNA or gDNA derived from T cells, B-cell-depleted T cells, or PBMCs. The dataset comprised deeply sampled blood TCRbeta repertoires from subjects exposed to, actively infected with, or recovered from COVID-19. A freely available public database, intended as a resource for researchers studying the immune response to SARS-CoV-2, is where the repertoires were released. Samples were obtained from the ongoing ImmuneRACE study (first 160 participants) and from about 1,300 subjects provided by 6 global collaborators. A de-identified subject ID, COVID-19 status, age in years and sex were almost always included in the sample metadata. HLA class I and class II types, where available, came from metadata supplied by the sample provider rather than from assay-based typing. The research as a whole found: How much clinical and demographic metadata was included differed by source and by participant, and the metadata was provided uncurated.

On this clone: Its binding antigen is unknown. The record has no base qualities; no much larger clone is one base away.

Participants in the prospective study were aged about 18 to 95 years, lived in 24 United States geographic areas, and enrolled through a virtual design. To assign participants to cohorts, the prospective study relied on clinical history that participants themselves reported in a screening survey and a study questionnaire. Exposed participants had been in contact, within 2 weeks of entering the study, with a person who had a PCR-confirmed or clinician-diagnosed case of COVID-19. In the prospective study, whole blood, serum and a nasopharyngeal or oropharyngeal swab were collected from each participant by mobile phlebotomists. Additional blood draws and questionnaires over an approximately two-month period could optionally be provided by prospective study participants. Blood samples from the prospective study were shipped frozen or at room temperature prior to DNA extraction. TCRbeta CDR3 regions were amplified from genomic DNA using the immunoSEQ Assay, a bias-controlled multiplex PCR. The paper's data handling went like this. The number of nucleated cells in each sample was estimated from the amplification of reference gene primers within the assay. Sequence reads were collapsed and filtered to measure the absolute abundance of every unique TCRbeta CDR3 rearrangement. For each sample, productive Simpson clonality was calculated as the square root of Simpson's diversity index over productive rearrangements. Not all clones reach the TCRdb copy of this immuneACCESS table, which keeps in-frame sequences only. Checked studies attribute under half of the gap to unresolved V genes and leave the rest unexplained. Clone size and V and J calls were adopted from that table, with D and trimming inferred from the DNA. The sample has around 160,000 clones on record, 84% of them singletons. The ten largest clones represent almost 6% of the sample.

The CDR3 runs 13 residues from the cysteine to the phenylalanine. Of the read, only the CDR3 DNA is kept; its 39 bases are in frame from base 1. V is shortened by 6 bases, J by 6 bases, and the region joining them spans 12 bases. The germline V gene (reference sequence) specifies LGHDT as CDR1 and YNNKEL as CDR2. The clonotype originates from a woman aged 50 to 60 who had been exposed to COVID-19. The chain couples TRBV3-1 (or the pseudogene TRBV3-2) to TRBJ1-5; matching of 5 bases hints at TRBD1 as the D gene. Sequencing input: PBMCs or T cells enriched from blood (not recorded which). The nucleotide sequence reads TGTGCCAGCAGTCGGGGGTACGGTCAGCCCCAGCATTTT. It translates to CASSRGYGQPQHF.